Below, 20 T cell receptor beta chains from the same sample are listed, as sequenced in a study of T cells in Graves' hyperthyroidism and ophthalmopathy. Amplification yielded TCR beta CDR3 regions, with RNA transcripts as the source. An initial round of RT-PCR targeting the TCR CDR3 relied on the HTBI primer set. MiXCR, run by TCRdb on the multiplex PCR reads, gives a single entry per CDR3 protein. The sample includes around 600,000 distinct CDR3 sequences, around 13% of them seen just once. What was sequenced was blood. All receptors derive from a woman in her forties or fifties with Graves' ophthalmopathy.

This clonotype was observed at least ten times. The chain joins TRBV6-2 or TRBV6-3 to TRBJ2-2; 10 bases agree with TRBD2. Trimming removed 1 base from V and 5 bases from J; junction bases left unmatched: 7. This CDR3 has 17 amino acids. CDR1 is MNHEY and CDR2 is SVGEGT in the germline V gene. In nucleotides, the CDR3 is TGTGCCAGCAGTTACTTGGGACTAGCGTCAGGGACCGGGGAGCTGTTTTTT. The encoded protein is CASSYLGLASGTGELFF.

This clonotype was counted ten times or more. This chain links TRBV6-2 or TRBV6-3 with TRBJ2-7; 9 bases are a match to TRBD2. With V trimmed by 7 bases and J by 0 bases, 7 bases remained unmatched. The germline CDR1 and CDR2 sequences are MNHEY and SVGEGT. The CDR3 covers 15 residues. Written as DNA, the CDR3 is TGTGCCAGCACCAACCTAGCGGGGCACTCCTACGAGCAGTACTTC. Translated, it gives CASTNLAGHSYEQYF.

This clonotype was detected a few times. V gene TRBV27 combines with J gene TRBJ2-1, with D tentatively TRBD1 (6 bases). V was clipped by 4 bases and J by 8 bases, with 12 bases between them. Germline CDR1 MNHEY, CDR2 SMNVEV (reference sequence). The CDR3 is made up of 13 amino acids. The CDR3: CASSWAGVDEQFF. CDR3 sequence (DNA): TGTGCCAGCAGTTGGGCAGGGGTAGATGAGCAGTTCTTC.

This chain links TRBV29-1 with TRBJ2-7; TRBD1 aligns across 7 bases. Per the germline V gene, CDR1 is SQVTM and CDR2 is ANQGSEA. This CDR3 has 15 residues. V shed 7 bases, J shed 6 bases, and the junction held 18 bases outside the gene matches. As DNA, the CDR3 is TGCAGCGCCGTCGGGTCCCCGGGACAGTCGGTCGAGCAGTACTTC. Protein: CSAVGSPGQSVEQYF.

As regards this clonotype: A junction end diverges from the germline sequence, so it may reflect a read error. The V gene is TRBV24-1, the J gene TRBJ1-1, with D tentatively TRBD1 (5 bases). The germline V gene encodes CDR1 KGHDR and CDR2 SFDVKD. The CDR3 loop spans 15 amino acids. The CDR3 loop is CAASDTQRGNTEAFF. The CDR3 DNA is TGTGCCGCCAGTGACACTCAGAGGGGGAACACTGAAGCTTTCTTT.

This clonotype appeared many times. The gene calls are TRBV18 and TRBJ1-2; 9 nucleotides match TRBD1. Germline CDR1 and CDR2: KGHSH and LQKENI. J gave up 4 bases and V 3 bases, and 6 bases lay outside the gene matches. The CDR3 loop spans 15 amino acids. This CDR3 is CASSPSSGQGYGYTF. CDR3 bases: TGTGCCAGCTCACCGAGCTCGGGACAGGGCTATGGCTACACCTTC.

This clonotype was counted at least ten times. The chain employs TRBV27 and TRBJ2-1; TRBD2 matches 15 bases. Looked up from germline, CDR1 is MNHEY and CDR2 is SMNVEV (reference sequence). Germline trimming cut 5 bases from V and 7 bases from J; bases unmatched to any gene: 6. The CDR3 runs 16 residues. As DNA, the CDR3 is TGTGCCAGCAGTCGGACTAGCGGGAGGGCCAAGAATGAGCAGTTCTTC. This encodes CASSRTSGRAKNEQFF.

This clonotype was counted at least ten times. This sequence joins TRBV5-1 and TRBJ2-1, with D possibly matching TRBD2 (6 bases). V gave up 7 bases and J gave up 3 bases, with 17 bases separating them. The CDR3 contains 15 residues. Germline CDR1 reads SGHRS; CDR2 reads YFSETQ. In DNA, the CDR3 is TGCGCCAGCCATCGGGACTCAGGAAACTACAATGAGCAGTTCTTC. It translates to CASHRDSGNYNEQFF.

This chain connects TRBV9 to TRBJ2-4, with D maybe TRBD2 (7 bases). Trimming removed 0 bases from V and 8 bases from J, with 15 bases in between. Germline V gives CDR1 SGDLS, CDR2 YYNGEE. The CDR3 has 15 amino acids. The CDR3 protein is CASSVAGGLGDIQYF. The CDR3 nucleotides read TGTGCCAGCAGCGTAGCGGGGGGCCTGGGAGACATTCAGTACTTC.

The rearrangement links TRBV5-5 to TRBJ1-4; the match to TRBD1 covers 7 bases. CDR3 length: 15 residues. Germline trimming cut 4 bases from V and 8 bases from J; bases unmatched to any gene: 11. Germline CDR1 is SGHKS and CDR2 is YYEKEE (reference sequence). CDR3 bases: TGTGCCAGCAGCCCAACGACAGGGAGGGGCGAAAAACTGTTTTTT. Translating gives CASSPTTGRGEKLFF.

This clonotype was picked up many times. V and J are TRBV5-1 and TRBJ2-7, with TRBD1 identical over 8 bases. With 0 bases clipped from V and 5 bases from J, the junction kept 10 bases outside the gene matches. Germline-derived CDR1 and CDR2 are SGHRS and YFSETQ. The CDR3 spans 16 residues. CDR3 loop: CASSLASGRGRDEQYF. The CDR3 DNA reads as TGCGCCAGCAGCTTGGCCTCGGGCAGGGGGCGCGACGAGCAGTACTTC.

This sequence joins TRBV14 and TRBJ2-7, with D hard to call. This CDR3 region has 13 residues. Trimming took off 2 bases at V and 4 bases at J, with 9 bases between the two ends. CDR1 is SGHDN and CDR2 is FVKESK in the germline V gene. The CDR3 spells CASSQSQLYEQYF. The DNA of the CDR3 is TGTGCCAGCAGCCAAAGTCAGTTGTACGAGCAGTACTTC.

This clonotype was counted at least ten times. The V call is TRBV12-3 or TRBV12-4, the J call TRBJ2-7; 7 bases are a match to TRBD2. J was trimmed by 2 bases and V by 5 bases; bases with no gene match: 3. The CDR3 has 13 residues. The CDR3 nucleotides read TGTGCCAGCAGTCGGACTAGTACCTACGAGCAGTACTTC. It codes for CASSRTSTYEQYF.

This chain uses TRBV7-2 with TRBJ2-2; D is unresolved. Germline loops: CDR1 SGHTA, CDR2 FQGNSA. V shed 5 bases and J shed 7 bases, with 17 bases lying between them. CDR3 length equals 15 residues. In nucleotides, the CDR3 is TGTGCCAGCAGCCGTGAATTACGGACCTACGGGGAGCTGTTTTTT. This codes for CASSRELRTYGELFF.

V gene TRBV18 combines with J gene TRBJ2-3; 7 positions agree with TRBD2. There are 18 residues in the CDR3. The V and J ends lost 1 base and 0 bases, in that order; junction bases with no gene match: 10. CDR1 KGHSH and CDR2 LQKENI come from the germline V gene. As DNA, the CDR3 is TGTGCCAGCTCACCACGGGCGGGGGAGACCTATAGCACAGATACGCAGTATTTT. It yields the protein CASSPRAGETYSTDTQYF.

There are a few counts of this clonotype. The rearrangement joins TRBV28 to TRBJ2-7, with TRBD2 matching over 9 bases. CDR3 length: 16 amino acids. With V trimmed by 2 bases and J by 2 bases, 7 bases remained unmatched. Germline values: CDR1 MDHEN, CDR2 SYDVKM. DNA for the CDR3: TGTGCCAGCAGTTTAATAGGCGGGAGGGTACCCTACGAGCAGTACTTC. This sequence encodes CASSLIGGRVPYEQYF.

This clonotype has only a few counts. The chain has TRBV12-3 or TRBV12-4 and TRBJ2-7; perhaps D is TRBD1 or TRBD2 (6 bases each). CDR3 length equals 14 residues. Trimming took off 0 bases at V and 7 bases at J, with 13 bases between the two ends. CDR3 region: CASSLAGGRREQYF. The CDR3 nucleotides are TGTGCCAGCAGTTTAGCTGGGGGGCGCCGGGAGCAGTACTTC.

V gene TRBV11-3 combines with J gene TRBJ2-1, with 8 positions matching TRBD2. Unmatched junction bases numbered 7, after V lost 3 bases and J lost 6 bases. This CDR3 spans 15 amino acids. Per the germline V gene, CDR1 is SGHNT and CDR2 is YENEEA. The CDR3 spells CASSFTSGSFNEQFF. DNA for the CDR3: TGTGCCAGCAGCTTTACAAGCGGGAGCTTCAATGAGCAGTTCTTC.

The sample holds many counts of this clonotype. V is TRBV2 and J is TRBJ2-1, with D unclear. This CDR3 spans 16 amino acids. Germline-derived CDR1 and CDR2 are SNHLY and FYNNEI. The V and J ends lost 0 bases and 0 bases respectively, with 9 bases between them. The CDR3 sequence is CASSEAFASSYNEQFF. The CDR3 bases are TGTGCCAGCAGTGAAGCGTTTGCGAGCTCCTACAATGAGCAGTTCTTC.

The chain couples TRBV19 to TRBJ1-6, with 7 bases matching TRBD1. Trimming at V came to 7 bases and at J to 5 bases, leaving 8 bases not matched to a gene. There are 15 residues in the CDR3. The germline gives CDR1 LNHDA, CDR2 SQIVND (reference sequence). The CDR3 sequence is CASTNTGTDNSPLHF. The DNA of the CDR3 is TGTGCCAGTACGAACACCGGGACAGATAATTCACCCCTCCACTTT. The whole variable domain, remainder taken from reference TRBV19 and TRBJ1-6, is DGGITQSPKYLFRKEGQNVTLSCEQNLNHDAMYWYRQDPGQGLRLIYYSQIVNDFQKGDIAEGYSVSREKKESFPLTVTSAQKNPTAFYLCASTNTGTDNSPLHFGNGTRLTVT.